This TCR beta chain appears in the sequencing data of a study of graft-versus-host responses after intestinal transplantation. As for the study in general: Recipients were given multivisceral, liver-intestinal, or isolated intestinal transplants. After anti-thymocyte globulin induction, recipients took tacrolimus and steroids for roughly three years. Study-level findings and limits: Levels of circulating GvH clones at their peak were associated with early post-transplant HvG declines. Investigators detected GvH clones in recipient marrow, with some emerging earlier in ileum or blood.

In regard to this clone: Its antigen is unidentified.

Profiled with immunoSEQ multiplex PCR; TCRdb holds only in-frame clones, not every one. The sample includes 65,000 to 85,000 clones, 87% seen only once; the top ten take more than 7%. CDR3 length: 16 residues. This receptor was obtained from a human donor who was the organ donor for an intestinal transplant. This chain uses TRBV12-1 with TRBJ1-5; the table's D gene call, TRBD1, was not cross checked with the DNA. TRBV12-1 counts as a pseudogene. This material consisted of unstimulated CD8+ T cells sorted from spleen or lymph node cells, taken before transplant. For the CDR3, the DNA is TGTGCCAGCCAGTGGGGCGAGTATGCTAGCAATCAGCCCCAGCATTTT. It codes for CASQWGEYASNQPQHF.